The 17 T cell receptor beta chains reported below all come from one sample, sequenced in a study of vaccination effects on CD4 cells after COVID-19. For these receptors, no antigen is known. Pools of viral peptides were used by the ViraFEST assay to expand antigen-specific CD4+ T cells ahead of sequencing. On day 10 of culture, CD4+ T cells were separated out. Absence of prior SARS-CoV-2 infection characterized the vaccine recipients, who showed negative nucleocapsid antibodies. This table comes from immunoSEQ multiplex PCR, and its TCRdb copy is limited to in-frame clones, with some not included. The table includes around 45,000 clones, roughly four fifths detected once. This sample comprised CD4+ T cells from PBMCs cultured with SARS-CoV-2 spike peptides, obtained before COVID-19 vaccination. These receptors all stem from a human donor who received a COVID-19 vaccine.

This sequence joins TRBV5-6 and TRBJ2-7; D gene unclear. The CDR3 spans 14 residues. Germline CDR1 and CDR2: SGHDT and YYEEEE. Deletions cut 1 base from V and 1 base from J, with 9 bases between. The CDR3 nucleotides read TGTGCCAGCAGCTTGTACTTTGGGTCCTACGAGCAGTACGTC. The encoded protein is CASSLYFGSYEQYV.

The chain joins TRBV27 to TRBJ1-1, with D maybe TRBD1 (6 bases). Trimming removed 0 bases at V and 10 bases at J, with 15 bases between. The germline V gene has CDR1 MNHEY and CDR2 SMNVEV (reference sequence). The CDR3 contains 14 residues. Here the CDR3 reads CASSLSLQGPRAFF. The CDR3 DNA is TGTGCCAGCAGTTTATCGCTCCAGGGGCCTCGAGCTTTCTTT.

CDR3 amino acids: CSAGMGLGNTEAFF. In DNA, the CDR3 is TGCAGCGCAGGGATGGGTCTTGGGAACACTGAAGCTTTCTTT. The chain joins TRBV29-1 to TRBJ1-1, with a weak D call TRBD1 (5 bases). V was trimmed by 7 bases and J by 1 base, leaving 16 bases between them. CDR1 and CDR2 from the germline V gene are SQVTM and ANQGSEA. CDR3 length: 14 amino acids.

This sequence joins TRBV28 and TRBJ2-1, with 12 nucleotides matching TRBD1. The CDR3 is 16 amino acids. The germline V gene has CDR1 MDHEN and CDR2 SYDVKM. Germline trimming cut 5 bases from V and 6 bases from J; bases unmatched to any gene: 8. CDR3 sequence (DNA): TGTGCCAGCAGTACCCCCGGGACAGGGGGCTTCAATGAGCAGTTCTTC. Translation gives CASSTPGTGGFNEQFF.

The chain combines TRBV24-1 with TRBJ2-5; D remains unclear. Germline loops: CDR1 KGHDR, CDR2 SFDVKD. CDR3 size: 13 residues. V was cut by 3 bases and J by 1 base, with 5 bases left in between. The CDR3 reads CATSDGPQETQYF. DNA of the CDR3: TGTGCCACCAGTGATGGGCCCCAAGAGACCCAGTACTTC.

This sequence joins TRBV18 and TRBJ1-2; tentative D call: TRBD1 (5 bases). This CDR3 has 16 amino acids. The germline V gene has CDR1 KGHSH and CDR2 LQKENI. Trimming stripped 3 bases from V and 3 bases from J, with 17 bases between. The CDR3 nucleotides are TGTGCCAGCTCACCGATAGGACATACTACCGACTATGGCTACACCTTC. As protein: CASSPIGHTTDYGYTF.

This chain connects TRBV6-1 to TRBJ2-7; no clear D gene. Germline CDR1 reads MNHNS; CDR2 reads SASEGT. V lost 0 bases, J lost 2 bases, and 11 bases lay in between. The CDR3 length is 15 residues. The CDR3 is CASSEAPTSAYEQYV. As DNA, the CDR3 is TGTGCCAGCAGTGAAGCTCCCACGAGTGCCTACGAGCAGTACGTC.

The CDR3, as DNA: TGCGCCAGCAGCTTAGACAGGGAATCAGATACGCAGTATTTT. It yields the protein CASSLDRESDTQYF. The chain employs TRBV5-1 and TRBJ2-3; 7 nucleotides match TRBD1. V gave up 2 bases and J gave up 4 bases; unmatched junction bases: 4. The CDR3 is 14 residues long. Looked up from germline, CDR1 is SGHRS and CDR2 is YFSETQ.

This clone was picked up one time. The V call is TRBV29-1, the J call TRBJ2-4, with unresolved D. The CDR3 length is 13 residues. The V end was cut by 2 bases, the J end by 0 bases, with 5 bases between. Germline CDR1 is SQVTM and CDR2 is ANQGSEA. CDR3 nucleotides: TGCAGCGTTGAAAGTCCAGCCAAAAACATTCAGTACTTC. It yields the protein CSVESPAKNIQYF.

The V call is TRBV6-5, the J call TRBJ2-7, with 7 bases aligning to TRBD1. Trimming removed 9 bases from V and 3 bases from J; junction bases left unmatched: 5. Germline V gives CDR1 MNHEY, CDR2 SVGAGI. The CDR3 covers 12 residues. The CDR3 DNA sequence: TGTGCCAGGTGGGACAGCGGCTACGAGCAGTACGTC. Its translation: CARWDSGYEQYV.

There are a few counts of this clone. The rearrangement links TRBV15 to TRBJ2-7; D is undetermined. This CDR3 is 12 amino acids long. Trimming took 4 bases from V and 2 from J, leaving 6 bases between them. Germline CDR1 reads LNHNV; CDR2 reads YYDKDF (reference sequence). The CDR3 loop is CATSTGPYEQYV. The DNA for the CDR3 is TGTGCCACCAGCACGGGCCCCTACGAGCAGTACGTC.

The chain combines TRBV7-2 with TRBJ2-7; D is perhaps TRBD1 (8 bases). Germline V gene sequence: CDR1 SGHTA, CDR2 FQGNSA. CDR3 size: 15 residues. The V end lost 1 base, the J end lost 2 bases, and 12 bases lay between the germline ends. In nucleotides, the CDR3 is TGTGCCAGCAGCTTAGAACAGGGGGGGACCTACGAGCAGTACGTC. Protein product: CASSLEQGGTYEQYV.

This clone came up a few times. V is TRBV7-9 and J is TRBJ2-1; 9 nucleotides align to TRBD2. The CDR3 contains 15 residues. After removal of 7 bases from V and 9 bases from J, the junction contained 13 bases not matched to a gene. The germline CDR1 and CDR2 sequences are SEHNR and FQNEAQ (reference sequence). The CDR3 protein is CASMIVLAGLGEQFF. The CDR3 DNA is TGTGCCAGCATGATAGTCCTAGCGGGGTTAGGTGAGCAGTTCTTC.

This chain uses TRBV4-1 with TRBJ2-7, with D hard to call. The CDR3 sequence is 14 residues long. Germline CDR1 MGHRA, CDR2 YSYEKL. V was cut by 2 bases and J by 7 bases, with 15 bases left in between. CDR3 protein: CASSQLLGSREQYV. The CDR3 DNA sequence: TGCGCCAGCAGCCAATTGTTAGGGTCTCGGGAGCAGTACGTC.

CDR3 protein: CASSYRFTEAFF. DNA for the CDR3: TGTGCCAGCAGTTACAGGTTCACTGAAGCTTTCTTT. The chain recombines TRBV6-2 or TRBV6-3 with TRBJ1-1, with no clear D. Trimming removed 2 bases at V and 4 bases at J, with 5 bases between. In germline, CDR1 is MNHEY, CDR2 SVGEGT. This CDR3 has 12 amino acids.

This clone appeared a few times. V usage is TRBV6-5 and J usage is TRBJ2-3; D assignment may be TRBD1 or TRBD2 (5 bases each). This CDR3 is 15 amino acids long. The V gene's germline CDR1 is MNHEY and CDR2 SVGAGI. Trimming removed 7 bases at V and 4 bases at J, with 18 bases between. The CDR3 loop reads CASNLGLAGPDTQYF. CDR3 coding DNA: TGTGCCAGCAACTTAGGGCTAGCAGGGCCAGATACGCAGTATTTT.

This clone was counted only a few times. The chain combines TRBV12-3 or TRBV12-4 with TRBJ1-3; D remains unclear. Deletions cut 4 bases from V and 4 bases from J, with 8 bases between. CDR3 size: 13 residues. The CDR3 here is CASSYRPGNTIYF. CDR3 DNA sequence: TGTGCCAGCAGTTACCGACCCGGAAACACCATATATTTT.